These T cell receptor beta chains were read from a single sample in a study of T cell responses to AZD1222 COVID-19 vaccine. Profiling relied on immunoSEQ multiplex PCR, and the TCRdb table lists in-frame clones only, not all of them. The table records approximately 94,000 clones, around 87% of them present only once. This specimen was peripheral blood, taken on day 0 of AZD1222 vaccination. Receptors were obtained from an adult in good health. Each CDR3 is given with its conserved first and last residue. A D gene is named only where the DNA matches it firmly. Size tells how often a clone was seen (once, few, many) or the class of an expanded clone, and some rows leave it out.

d_gene,v_gene,abundance,len,j_gene,CDR3aa,CDR3nt
-,TRBV27,-,15,TRBJ1-3,CASSPGASSGNTIYF,TGTGCCAGCAGCCCAGGGGCGTCCTCTGGAAACACCATATATTTT
-,TRBV18,-,12,TRBJ1-6,CASSTLESPLHF,TGTGCCAGCTCCACACTCGAATCACCCCTCCACTTT
TRBD1,TRBV7-2,-,14,TRBJ1-2,CASSSRQGPYGYTF,TGTGCCAGCAGCTCTCGACAGGGGCCCTATGGCTACACCTTC
-,TRBV19,-,16,TRBJ1-4,CASSIEGRGVNEKLFF,TGTGCCAGTAGTATAGAGGGTCGGGGAGTTAATGAAAAACTGTTTTTT
TRBD2,TRBV10-2,-,17,TRBJ2-7,CASSDPYPGGRSYEQYF,TGCGCCAGCAGTGACCCCTACCCGGGGGGGCGGTCCTACGAGCAGTACTTC
-,TRBV4-1,-,15,TRBJ2-7,CASSQVAQGTYEQYF,TGCGCCAGCAGCCAAGTGGCACAAGGGACCTACGAGCAGTACTTC
TRBD2,TRBV5-1,-,12,TRBJ2-5,CASSSGGETQYF,TGCGCCAGCAGCTCCGGGGGGGAGACCCAGTACTTC
TRBD1,TRBV11-3,-,15,TRBJ1-2,CASSHRTGQNYGYTF,TGTGCCAGCAGCCATCGGACAGGGCAAAACTATGGCTACACCTTC
-,TRBV10-3,-,12,TRBJ1-1,CAIRGTNTEAFF,TGTGCCATCAGAGGGACGAACACTGAAGCTTTCTTT
-,TRBV29-1,once,13,TRBJ1-4,CSGRQRTNEKLFF,TGCAGCGGAAGACAGAGAACTAATGAAAAACTGTTTTTT
-,TRBV5-1,-,14,TRBJ2-1,CASSLIQGSNEQFF,TGCGCCAGCAGCTTGATCCAGGGTTCCAATGAGCAGTTCTTC
TRBD1,TRBV5-4,-,14,TRBJ1-1,CASRGDRGNTEAFF,TGTGCCAGCAGAGGGGACAGGGGGAACACTGAAGCTTTCTTT
-,TRBV10-1,-,13,TRBJ1-1,CASSEGYRLGAFF,TGCGCCAGCAGTGAGGGGTACAGGTTAGGAGCTTTCTTT
-,TRBV27,once,16,TRBJ1-5,CASSFQVGVKNQPQHF,TGTGCCAGCAGCTTTCAGGTGGGGGTGAAAAATCAGCCCCAGCATTTT
-,TRBV5-1,-,15,TRBJ2-1,CASSLEGLSYNEQFF,TGCGCCAGCAGCTTGGAGGGGTTATCCTACAATGAGCAGTTCTTC
-,TRBV29-1,-,14,TRBJ2-3,CSVEVGLPTDTQYF,TGCAGCGTTGAAGTCGGTTTGCCGACAGATACGCAGTATTTT
-,TRBV18,-,14,TRBJ1-1,CASSQGQLNTEAFF,TGTGCCAGCTCACAGGGACAACTGAACACTGAAGCTTTCTTT
-,TRBV7-9,-,12,TRBJ1-4,CASSNAGEKLFF,TGTGCCAGCTCCAACGCCGGCGAAAAACTGTTTTTT
TRBD2,TRBV5-4,-,13,TRBJ2-5,CASSGLAEETQYF,TGTGCCAGCAGCGGACTAGCTGAAGAGACCCAGTACTTC
-,TRBV11-2,-,11,TRBJ2-1,CASSFRNEQFF,TGTGCCAGCAGCTTCCGGAATGAGCAGTTCTTC
TRBD1,TRBV6-5,-,14,TRBJ2-3,CASSPGTDTDTQYF,TGTGCCAGCAGTCCCGGGACAGACACAGATACGCAGTATTTT
-,TRBV6-2/TRBV6-3,-,16,TRBJ2-2,CASSYGGRRVGGELFF,TGTGCCAGCAGTTACGGGGGTCGGAGGGTCGGCGGGGAGCTGTTTTTT